The 14 T cell receptor beta chains presented below share a single source sample, sequenced in a study of T-cell reconstitution after alpha-beta-depleted transplantation in children. Unique molecular identifiers tagged the TCRbeta library. Via MiXCR, TCRdb re-called the PCR reads, giving one row per CDR3 protein. Of a few hundred thousand distinct CDR3 sequences in the sample, approximately 10% were seen once. The material sequenced was PBMCs from the stem cell graft donor, taken from the stem cell graft. The receptors stem from a human donor who donated a stem cell graft to a child with acute lymphoblastic leukemia.

This chain links TRBV5-5 with TRBJ1-5; 8 nucleotides agree with TRBD1. This CDR3 contains 18 residues. The ends lost 1 base at V and 7 bases at J; junction bases unmatched: 16. Per germline, CDR1 SGHKS and CDR2 YYEKEE (reference sequence). The CDR3 here is CASSLLSPRTGLRQPQHF. The CDR3 nucleotides are TGTGCCAGCAGCTTGTTGTCCCCTAGGACAGGGCTCCGACAGCCCCAGCATTTT.

This clonotype appeared many times. The chain links TRBV11-1 to TRBJ2-1; 14 bases are a match to TRBD2. Trimming cost V 3 bases and J 5 bases; bases outside gene matches: 9. CDR3 length: 18 amino acids. Germline loops: CDR1 SGHAT, CDR2 FQDESV (reference sequence). CDR3 amino acids: CASSFGTSGSPRDNEQFF. CDR3 in DNA: TGTGCCAGCAGCTTTGGGACTAGCGGGAGCCCCCGCGACAATGAGCAGTTCTTC.

CDR3 in amino acids: CASSRQPSSYEQYF. Written as DNA, the CDR3 is TGCGCCAGCAGCCGTCAACCTTCCTCCTACGAGCAGTACTTC. This chain links TRBV5-1 with TRBJ2-7, with D uncertain. V was pared by 4 bases and J by 0 bases, with 11 bases between. The germline gives CDR1 SGHRS, CDR2 YFSETQ. The CDR3 is 14 amino acids.

This clonotype was detected many times. The rearrangement links TRBV5-1 to TRBJ2-7; D assignment may be TRBD1 or TRBD2 (5 bases each). CDR3 length equals 13 residues. The germline CDR1 and CDR2 sequences are SGHRS and YFSETQ. The germline V and J ends were trimmed by 0 bases and 3 bases, with 7 bases remaining between them. The CDR3 region is CASSLAGSYEQYF. The CDR3 nucleotides read TGCGCCAGCAGCTTGGCAGGGAGCTACGAGCAGTACTTC.

This rearrangement joins TRBV6-1 to TRBJ1-5; 8 positions match TRBD1. J gave up 1 base and V 6 bases, and 8 bases lay outside the gene matches. The CDR3 runs 16 residues. CDR1 is MNHNS, CDR2 SASEGT, per germline. CDR3 nucleotides: TGTGCCAGCAGGCCCCTCAGGGGGCCGAGCAATCAGCCCCAGCATTTT. Encoded protein: CASRPLRGPSNQPQHF.

This clonotype turned up a few times. V gene TRBV6-5 combines with J gene TRBJ2-1; D unresolved. CDR3 length equals 13 residues. Trimming pared 0 bases from V and 9 bases from J, leaving 9 bases between. Germline lookup yields CDR1 MNHEY and CDR2 SVGAGI. The CDR3: CASSYSILVEQFF. CDR3 in DNA: TGTGCCAGCAGTTACTCGATCTTGGTTGAGCAGTTCTTC.

This clonotype was recorded many times. V gene TRBV6-2 or TRBV6-3 combines with J gene TRBJ2-7; unclear D gene. Germline V gives CDR1 MNHEY, CDR2 SVGEGT. CDR3 length: 13 amino acids. The ends were cut back, 2 bases at V and 2 bases at J, with 7 bases in the middle. CDR3 sequence reads: CASSYGQTYEQYF. DNA of the CDR3: TGTGCCAGCAGTTACGGGCAGACCTACGAGCAGTACTTC.

J is TRBJ1-1 and V is TRBV19; 7 positions agree with TRBD1. V trimming: 7 bases; J trimming: 1 base; junction bases outside the gene matches: 9. CDR1 and CDR2 from the germline V gene are LNHDA and SQIVND (reference sequence). The CDR3 totals 15 residues. The CDR3 DNA is TGTGCCAGTACCCTTCGAGACAGGGCGAACACTGAAGCTTTCTTT. Translated, it gives CASTLRDRANTEAFF.

The chain links TRBV29-1 to TRBJ1-2; 9 positions match TRBD1. J gave up 8 bases and V 3 bases, and 7 bases lay outside the gene matches. CDR3 length: 13 amino acids. Germline V gives CDR1 SQVTM, CDR2 ANQGSEA. The CDR3 here is CSVETGQGGGYTF. For the CDR3, the DNA is TGCAGCGTTGAGACGGGACAGGGTGGGGGCTACACCTTC. The variable domain in full, with the rest retrieved from reference TRBV29-1 and TRBJ1-2, is SAVISQKPSRDICQRGTSLTIQCQVDSQVTMMFWYRQQPGQSLTLIATANQGSEATYESGFVIDKFPISRPNLTFSTLTVSNMSPEDSSIYLCSVETGQGGGYTFGSGTRLTVV.

This chain joins TRBV4-1 and TRBJ1-3; D gene uncertain. Per the germline V gene, CDR1 is MGHRA and CDR2 is YSYEKL. The CDR3 runs to 15 residues. Trimming took off 1 base at V and 0 bases at J, with 7 bases between the two ends. CDR3 loop: CASSQVGLSGNTIYF. The CDR3 DNA reads TGCGCCAGCAGCCAAGTTGGTCTCTCTGGAAACACCATATATTTT.

This clonotype was detected a few times. The chain carries TRBV7-9 and TRBJ2-1; D unclear. V was pared by 1 base and J by 1 base, with 8 bases between. Per the germline V gene, CDR1 is SEHNR and CDR2 is FQNEAQ (reference sequence). The length of the CDR3 is 15 residues. The CDR3 reads CASSLGGDSYNEQFF. The CDR3 DNA sequence: TGTGCCAGCAGCTTAGGTGGAGATTCCTACAATGAGCAGTTCTTC.

This clonotype was detected a few times. V is TRBV24-1 and J is TRBJ2-3; D remains unclear. V lost 3 bases, J lost 6 bases, and 12 bases lay in between. The CDR3 totals 14 residues. Looked up from germline, CDR1 is KGHDR and CDR2 is SFDVKD. This chain's CDR3 is CATSDPMVADTQYF. CDR3 in DNA: TGTGCCACCAGTGATCCAATGGTGGCGGATACGCAGTATTTT.

The genes are TRBV6-2 or TRBV6-3 and TRBJ2-1, with 14 bases aligning to TRBD2. This CDR3 is built from 19 residues. Unmatched junction bases numbered 6, after V lost 0 bases and J lost 2 bases. Germline values: CDR1 MNHEY, CDR2 SVGEGT. The CDR3 reads CASSYSTGTSGRAYNEQFF. The CDR3 nucleotides are TGTGCCAGCAGTTACTCTACCGGGACTAGCGGGAGAGCCTACAATGAGCAGTTCTTC.

The V and J genes are TRBV12-3 or TRBV12-4 and TRBJ2-3; TRBD1 aligns across 10 bases. CDR3 length: 15 residues. V dropped 5 bases and J dropped 6; count of bases not matched to a gene: 8. This CDR3 is CASSPGPGQGDTQYF. CDR3 coding DNA: TGTGCCAGCAGTCCCGGGCCGGGACAGGGGGATACGCAGTATTTT.